The sequence of this T cell receptor beta chain was determined in a study of early T cells in non-severe SARS-CoV-2 infection (dated by TCRdb to about 2021). About the full investigation: TCR sequencing used bulk RNA from unsorted whole blood, so alpha and beta chains could not be paired. What the authors observed across the whole study: Matching against VDJdb was skewed toward anti-spike CD8 responses, likely underestimated virus-specific expansions, and missed private and CD4 specificities.

The library was prepared using 5' RACE. The sequencing machine was a NextSeq 500. In the TCR library protocol, unique molecular identifiers were attached to individual cDNA molecules to correct for PCR bias and sequencing error. Both TCR alpha and beta chains were sequenced, and tight co-correlation was observed between alpha and beta sequence abundances in each sample. The study's processing was this. Decombinator V4 was used to perform V gene, J gene and CDR3 annotation of TCR sequences. TCRs were defined as expanded if a significant change between any two time points was detected under a Poisson model with p below 0.0001. TCR abundances were normalised to the total number of TCRs sequenced in each sample and reported as counts per million. VDJdb, accessed on 1 November 2021, was searched for TCRs annotated for CMV, EBV and SARS-CoV-2, and TCRs annotated for more than one antigen were excluded. TCRdb passed the public sequencing reads through fastp at Q25 and MiXCR, retaining productive beta sequences. Identical CDR3 protein sequences are pooled into one entry, listed with their most common genes and DNA. TCRdb's processing, not the authors', yielded these V and J calls. This sample comprises more than 80,000 distinct CDR3 sequences, roughly an eighth of them detected only once. The biggest ten clones account for roughly 6.4% of the sample.

The study was a case-control design nested within a healthcare worker cohort in London, UK, with weekly nasopharyngeal swab PCR tests and blood sampling. Healthcare workers were enrolled in the week of the UK lockdown, from 23 to 31 March 2020, and were followed every week for up to roughly 16 weeks. This clonotype was detected ten times or more. This receptor's antigen is unknown. It has no much larger one-base neighbor in the sample; base qualities were not kept. The clonotype comes from an adult who was a healthcare worker with PCR-confirmed SARS-CoV-2 infection or an uninfected control (not recorded which). The sequenced material came from whole blood.

The CDR3 region has the sequence CASRPQGPDNEQFF. Here is the DNA: TGTGCCAGCAGACCCCAGGGGCCAGACAATGAGCAGTTCTTC. This chain is built from TRBV12-3 or TRBV12-4 and TRBJ2-1; a weak D assignment points to TRBD1 (6 bases agree). Cut back by 6 bases and 5 bases, the V and J ends lie 14 bases apart. The CDR3 contains 14 residues, cysteine and phenylalanine counted. The read is trimmed to its CDR3 DNA, 42 bases read in frame from base 1.